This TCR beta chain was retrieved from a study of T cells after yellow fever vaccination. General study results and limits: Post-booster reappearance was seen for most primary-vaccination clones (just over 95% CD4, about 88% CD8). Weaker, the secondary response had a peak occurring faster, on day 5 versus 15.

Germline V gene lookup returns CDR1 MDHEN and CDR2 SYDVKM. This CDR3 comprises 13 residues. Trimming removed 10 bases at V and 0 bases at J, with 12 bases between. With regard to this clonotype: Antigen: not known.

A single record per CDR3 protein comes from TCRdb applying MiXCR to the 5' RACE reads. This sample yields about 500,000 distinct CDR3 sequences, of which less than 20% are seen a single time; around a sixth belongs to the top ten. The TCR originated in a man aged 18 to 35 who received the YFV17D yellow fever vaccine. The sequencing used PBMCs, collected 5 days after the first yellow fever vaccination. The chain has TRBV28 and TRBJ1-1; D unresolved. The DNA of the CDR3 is TGTGCCACCCTATCGGGGATGAACACTGAAGCTTTCTTT. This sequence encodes CATLSGMNTEAFF.